Presented here are 11 T cell receptor beta chains from one specimen sequenced in a study of CD8+CD57+ T cells in acquired aplastic anemia. The template used for profiling TCR beta VDJ and CDR3 was genomic DNA. A single record per CDR3 protein comes from TCRdb applying MiXCR to the reads. The data contain about 110,000 distinct CDR3 sequences, under 60% of them singletons. Material for sequencing was sorted CD4+, CD8+, or CD8+CD57+ T cells (not recorded which) from PBMCs. All receptors come from a human donor in good health, serving as a control.

The chain uses TRBV5-1 and TRBJ1-1; D unresolved. The V gene's germline CDR1 is SGHRS and CDR2 YFSETQ. The CDR3 has 14 residues. V was cut by 2 bases and J by 0 bases, with 8 bases left in between. CDR3 in DNA: TGCGCCAGCAGCTTATGGTCTATGAACACTGAAGCTTTCTTT. Translation gives CASSLWSMNTEAFF.

This clonotype was seen at least ten times. The chain carries TRBV12-3 or TRBV12-4 and TRBJ2-3, with TRBD1 as a possible D gene (7 bases). This CDR3 is 15 amino acids long. V shed 5 bases and J shed 2 bases, with 14 bases lying between them. CDR3 DNA sequence: TGTGCCAGCAGTATCCAGGGGGGATACACAGATACGCAGTATTTT. Translating gives CASSIQGGYTDTQYF.

As to this clonotype: The junction differs from germline at one of its ends, possibly a read error. The chain joins TRBV10-3 to TRBJ1-5, with D possibly matching TRBD1 (5 bases). The germline V gene encodes CDR1 ENHRY and CDR2 SYGVKD. The CDR3 covers 16 residues. CDR3 region: CASSYAGPRSYQPQHF. In DNA form, the CDR3 reads TGTGCCAGCAGTTACGCGGGGCCTCGTAGCTATCAGCCCCAGCATTTT.

This clonotype appeared a few times. The chain joins TRBV19 to TRBJ2-2; tentatively, D is TRBD2 (6 bases). The CDR3 totals 13 residues. The germline V and J ends were trimmed by 5 bases and 6 bases, with 10 bases remaining between them. CDR1 and CDR2 from the germline V gene are LNHDA and SQIVND (reference sequence). The CDR3 DNA is TGTGCCAGTAGTGGACGGGACTCCGGGGAGCTGTTTTTT. Amino acids: CASSGRDSGELFF.

The chain couples TRBV7-2 to TRBJ2-1, with no clear D. V lost 1 base and J 7 bases, leaving 5 bases between the germline ends. Germline CDR1 is SGHTA and CDR2 is FQGNSA. CDR3 size: 12 residues. CDR3 region: CASSLDTNEQFF. CDR3 in DNA: TGTGCCAGCAGCTTAGACACGAATGAGCAGTTCTTC.

V and J are TRBV6-5 and TRBJ1-2; D gene uncertain. Germline V lookup: CDR1 MNHEY, CDR2 SVGAGI. The CDR3 consists of 15 residues. V was cut by 3 bases and J by 7 bases, with 18 bases left in between. The CDR3 here is CASSYGPVAESGYTF. CDR3 DNA sequence: TGTGCCAGCAGTTATGGTCCGGTAGCGGAATCTGGCTACACCTTC.

The chain has TRBV6-1 and TRBJ2-7; a weak D match, TRBD2 (5 bases). CDR3 length equals 11 residues. Per the germline V gene, CDR1 is MNHNS and CDR2 is SASEGT. V was clipped by 8 bases and J by 2 bases, with 7 bases between them. The CDR3 DNA is TGTGCCAGCGCGGGCCCCTACGAGCAGTACGTC. This encodes CASAGPYEQYV.

This clonotype was seen repeatedly, ten times or more. The V and J genes are TRBV6-5 and TRBJ2-5, with D perhaps matching TRBD1 (5 bases). Trimming pared 2 bases from V and 5 bases from J, leaving 9 bases between. Germline V lookup: CDR1 MNHEY, CDR2 SVGAGI. The CDR3 is 13 residues long. The CDR3 DNA sequence: TGTGCCAGCAGTTACGGGGCTCGCGAGACCCAGTACTTC. Encoded protein: CASSYGARETQYF.

This clonotype was recorded many times. The rearrangement joins TRBV11-2 to TRBJ2-5, with a weak D call TRBD2 (5 bases). The CDR3 sequence is 14 residues long. Germline V gene data show CDR1 as SGHAT and CDR2 as FQNNGV. V lost 1 base to trimming and J lost 2 bases, with 8 bases between them. The DNA of the CDR3 is TGTGCCAGCAGCTTAGCGGGGTGGCAAGAGACCCAGTACTTC. It codes for CASSLAGWQETQYF.

This chain joins TRBV7-6 and TRBJ1-2; a weak D match, TRBD1 (6 bases). Germline CDR1 and CDR2: SGHVS and FNYEAQ. This CDR3 contains 16 residues. Between the trimmed V and J ends, which lost 0 bases and 0 bases, there was a span of 11 bases. The CDR3 DNA reads as TGTGCCAGCAGCTTAGCTTCAACAGGGTCTAACTATGGCTACACCTTC. The encoded protein is CASSLASTGSNYGYTF.

The chain uses TRBV5-8 and TRBJ2-2, with 7 bases identical to TRBD1. Germline V gene data show CDR1 as SGHTS and CDR2 as YDEGEE. The J segment lost 8 bases and the V segment lost 4 bases, leaving 5 bases of the junction unmatched. The CDR3 runs to 13 residues. CDR3: CASSTGVAGELFF. CDR3 sequence (DNA): TGTGCCAGCAGCACAGGGGTTGCGGGGGAGCTGTTTTTT.